The next 20 T cell receptor beta chains were all read from a single sample in a study of vaccination and CD4 T cells after COVID-19 (dated by TCRdb to the early 2020s). Libraries were built with PCR. The sample was run on an Illumina iSeq 100. TCR sequencing of DNA from cultured CD4+ T cells used the Oncomine TCR Beta short-read assay at the Johns Hopkins FTIC core. TCRdb trimmed public reads at Q25 via fastp, called clones via MiXCR and kept in-frame beta chains. Rows merge per CDR3 protein into single entries with the most common DNA and genes. The sample includes about 25,000 distinct CDR3 sequences, with about 52% observed a single time. The ten most abundant clones make up 6.1% of the sample. The sample's treatment or condition label, in plain terms: roughly 10-day PBMC culture with coronavirus spike peptide pools or control peptides (ViraFEST assay). Their cognate antigens are unknown. What was sequenced was CD4+ T cells from blood, cultured in vitro. These receptors originate from a human donor who had recovered from COVID-19.

In its sample, this clonotype was seen a few times. The chain links TRBV6-5 to TRBJ1-6; D remains unclear. The CDR3 consists of 18 residues. V gave up 0 bases and J gave up 0 bases, with 12 bases separating them. The germline gives CDR1 MNHEY, CDR2 SVGAGI. The CDR3, as DNA: TGTGCCAGCAGTTACTCGGTGGGCAGAAGCTCCTATAATTCACCCCTCCACTTT. Residues: CASSYSVGRSSYNSPLHF.

This clonotype was seen a few times. The chain carries TRBV12-3 or TRBV12-4 and TRBJ1-2, with D perhaps matching TRBD1 (6 bases). Trimming left V 5 bases short and J 5 bases short, with 18 bases between. There are 15 residues in the CDR3. The CDR3 reads CASSPRGLGGYGYTF. The CDR3 DNA follows: TGTGCCAGCAGTCCCAGGGGACTGGGAGGGTATGGCTACACCTTC.

The genes are TRBV30 and TRBJ2-5; TRBD2 might be the D (6 bases). CDR3 length: 14 amino acids. Trimming shortened V by 5 bases and J by 0 bases, and 13 bases separated the two germline ends. Germline V gene data show CDR1 as GTSNPN and CDR2 as SVGIG (reference sequence). The CDR3 DNA reads as TGTGCCTGGTCGGGACTGAGGTACCAAGAGACCCAGTACTTC. Translating gives CAWSGLRYQETQYF.

V usage is TRBV10-3 and J usage is TRBJ2-2; D may be TRBD1 or TRBD2 (5 bases each). V gave up 6 bases and J gave up 1 base, with 12 bases separating them. Germline values: CDR1 ENHRY, CDR2 SYGVKD. The CDR3 totals 15 residues. The CDR3 DNA reads as TGTGCCATCAGGGAGGACACAGGGAACACCGGGGAGCTGTTTTTT. Its protein product is CAIREDTGNTGELFF.

The J gene is TRBJ1-2, the V gene TRBV6-5, with a possible D match to TRBD1 (5 bases). Germline V lookup: CDR1 MNHEY, CDR2 SVGAGI. The V end lost 2 bases, the J end lost 1 base, and 11 bases lay between the germline ends. CDR3 size: 15 residues. The CDR3 protein is CASSYNKGNNYGYTF. The CDR3 coding sequence is TGTGCCAGCAGTTACAATAAGGGGAATAACTATGGCTACACCTTC.

This chain uses TRBV7-8 with TRBJ2-3, with D uncertain. This CDR3 has 16 residues. V gave up 1 base and J gave up 1 base, with 12 bases separating them. CDR1 and CDR2 (germline): SGHVS, FQNEAQ. The CDR3: CASSLVASDGTDTQYF. The CDR3 bases are TGTGCCAGCAGCTTAGTCGCCAGCGATGGCACAGATACGCAGTATTTT.

The genes are TRBV14 and TRBJ2-3, with D possibly TRBD1 on 5 matching bases. The germline CDR1 and CDR2 sequences are SGHDN and FVKESK. This CDR3 spans 14 amino acids. Trimming pared 4 bases from V and 8 bases from J, leaving 16 bases between. This CDR3 is CASSRDSGLGTQYF. CDR3 in DNA: TGTGCCAGCAGCCGAGATTCAGGGTTAGGTACGCAGTATTTT.

The chain couples TRBV20-1 to TRBJ1-5; D may be TRBD1 (5 bases). CDR1 DFQATT and CDR2 SNEGSKA come from the germline V gene (reference sequence). There are 13 residues in the CDR3. V lost 5 bases and J lost 2, with 10 bases in between. CDR3 protein: CSAALQGNQPQHF. The CDR3 DNA is TGCAGTGCTGCCTTACAGGGCAATCAGCCCCAGCATTTT.

The chain is built from TRBV4-3 and TRBJ1-3; D is unclear. Germline CDR1 is LGHNA and CDR2 is YSLEER. Trimming removed 0 bases at V and 0 bases at J, with 12 bases between. This CDR3 is 17 amino acids long. CDR3 protein: CASSQDMATSSGNTIYF. Here the CDR3 DNA reads TGCGCCAGCAGCCAAGATATGGCCACGAGCTCTGGAAACACCATATATTTT.

V usage is TRBV6-2 or TRBV6-3 and J usage is TRBJ2-5, with a possible D match to TRBD2 (5 bases). The CDR3 is 14 residues long. Germline V gene sequence: CDR1 MNHEY, CDR2 SVGEGT. V was cut by 6 bases and J by 0 bases, with 11 bases left in between. The chain's CDR3 is CASSLDYYQETQYF. CDR3 nucleotides: TGTGCCAGCAGCCTCGACTACTACCAAGAGACCCAGTACTTC.

The V call is TRBV2, the J call TRBJ1-5; 7 bases align to TRBD1. Germline V gene lookup returns CDR1 SNHLY and CDR2 FYNNEI. V lost 9 bases to trimming and J lost 6 bases; unmatched junction nucleotides: 8. The CDR3 spans 13 residues. CDR3 amino acids: CASWAGGGQPQHF. CDR3 nucleotide sequence: TGTGCCAGTTGGGCAGGGGGAGGTCAGCCCCAGCATTTT. Based on the CDR3 plus reference TRBV2 and TRBJ1-5, the full variable domain is EPEVTQTPSHQVTQMGQEVILRCVPISNHLYFYWYRQILGQKVEFLVSFYNNEISEKSEIFDDQFSVERPDGSNFTLKIRSTKLEDSAMYFCASWAGGGQPQHFGDGTRLSIL.

V usage is TRBV6-2 or TRBV6-3 and J usage is TRBJ2-1, with 8 bases lining up with TRBD2. CDR3 length: 19 residues. Germline V gene data show CDR1 as MNHEY and CDR2 as SVGEGT. The ends lost 4 bases at V and 0 bases at J; junction bases unmatched: 14. The DNA for the CDR3 is TGTGCCAGCAGTTTCCCCGAAGAGACGACTAGCGCCTCCTACAATGAGCAGTTCTTC. Translating gives CASSFPEETTSASYNEQFF.

This clonotype was seen only a few times. The V and J genes are TRBV27 and TRBJ2-7; 11 bases are shared with TRBD2. CDR1 is MNHEY, CDR2 SMNVEV, per germline (reference sequence). This CDR3 has 14 amino acids. The junction had 3 bases not matched to a gene; V was cut back by 4 bases and J by 4 bases. The CDR3 loop is CASSSSGGRYEQYF. The DNA for the CDR3 is TGTGCCAGCAGTTCTAGCGGGGGGCGGTACGAGCAGTACTTC.

This clonotype was seen more than once but under ten times. The CDR3: CASRAEGYGYTF. The CDR3 DNA follows: TGTGCCAGCAGGGCGGAGGGGTATGGCTACACCTTC. The genes are TRBV6-1 and TRBJ1-2; a possible D gene is TRBD1 (5 bases). Trimming pared 6 bases from V and 5 bases from J, leaving 10 bases between. This CDR3 contains 12 residues. Per the germline V gene, CDR1 is MNHNS and CDR2 is SASEGT.

The chain recombines TRBV7-2 with TRBJ2-3; no reliable D call. Germline V CDR1 and CDR2: SGHTA, FQGNSA. This CDR3 is built from 13 residues. Trimming cost V 5 bases and J 7 bases, with 13 bases left between them. CDR3 protein: CASSLSIVNTQYF. DNA for the CDR3: TGTGCCAGCAGCCTCTCGATAGTTAATACGCAGTATTTT.

The J gene is TRBJ2-1, the V gene TRBV7-9, with 7 positions matching TRBD1. Trimming removed 5 bases from V and 10 bases from J; junction bases left unmatched: 14. Germline-derived CDR1 and CDR2 are SEHNR and FQNEAQ (reference sequence). The CDR3 contains 15 residues. CDR3 region: CASSRPGQLTGEQFF. CDR3 nucleotides: TGTGCCAGCAGCCGTCCGGGACAGCTAACTGGGGAGCAGTTCTTC.

J is TRBJ2-2 and V is TRBV27; D might be TRBD2 (5 bases). Germline V gene lookup returns CDR1 MNHEY and CDR2 SMNVEV (reference sequence). Trimming shortened V by 5 bases and J by 7 bases, and 11 bases separated the two germline ends. The length of the CDR3 is 13 residues. The CDR3 nucleotides read TGTGCCAGCAGTCCCGTAGGAGGCGGGGAGCTGTTTTTT. It translates to CASSPVGGGELFF.

The genes are TRBV20-1 and TRBJ1-2, with D uncertain. The germline CDR1 and CDR2 sequences are DFQATT and SNEGSKA (reference sequence). Trimming took 7 bases from V and 4 from J, leaving 19 bases between them. The CDR3 length is 14 residues. The CDR3 reads CSVTNQGSGYGYTF. The CDR3 nucleotides are TGCAGTGTTACTAACCAAGGGTCTGGCTATGGCTACACCTTC.

The chain carries TRBV30 and TRBJ2-1; perhaps TRBD1 as D (6 bases). There are 14 residues in the CDR3. Trimming shortened V by 2 bases and J by 6 bases, and 14 bases separated the two germline ends. Germline lookup yields CDR1 GTSNPN and CDR2 SVGIG (reference sequence). The CDR3 nucleotides are TGTGCCTGGAGTTTCAAGAACAGGGTCAATGAGCAGTTCTTC. It specifies CAWSFKNRVNEQFF.

The V call is TRBV20-1, the J call TRBJ2-3; 7 bases are shared with TRBD2. From germline, CDR1 is DFQATT and CDR2 SNEGSKA (reference sequence). V was clipped by 0 bases and J by 2 bases; unmatched bases: 17. The CDR3 has 19 amino acids. The CDR3 DNA reads as TGCAGTGCTAGAGATGCTTCGGTGGGGGGGGGTAAGGACACAGATACGCAGTATTTT. The encoded protein is CSARDASVGGGKDTDTQYF.